Sequencing of this T cell receptor (beta chain) was carried out in a study of blood T cell repertoires in COVID-19. Study context: Samples of COVID-19 (acute and convalescent) were obtained from the United States, Italy and Spain.

TCRdb's copy holds only in-frame clones and misses some; the assay was immunoSEQ multiplex PCR. Among about 250,000 clones listed, just over 85% were seen once. Germline CDR1 and CDR2: MDHEN and SYDVKM. The CDR3 has 11 amino acids. Trimming removed 4 bases at V and 7 bases at J, with 7 bases between. Across about two dozen US areas, participants ranged in age from roughly 18 to 95 years. Participant reports of clinical history set cohort assignment. Cohort 3 recovered donors had two negative PCRs, clearance, or symptom resolution. The chain has TRBV28 and TRBJ1-2; D perhaps matches TRBD1 (5 bases). The clonotype comes from a man aged 35-49 years who had recovered from COVID-19. Input material: PBMCs or T cells enriched from blood (not recorded which). This CDR3 is CASSSGFGYTF. In DNA, the CDR3 is TGTGCCAGCAGTTCAGGGTTTGGCTACACCTTC.